A selection of T cell receptor beta chains follows, all from one sample in a study of blood T cell repertoires in COVID-19. Sequencing used immunoSEQ multiplex PCR; TCRdb keeps in-frame clones, though not all of them. Of 130,000 or so clones listed, approximately 88% are singletons. The sample taken for sequencing was peripheral blood. The receptor set was obtained from a man aged 45-60 years with acute or convalescent COVID-19. The CDR3 runs from the conserved cysteine through the conserved F or W. Fields, in order: clone size, V gene, J gene, D gene, CDR3 protein, CDR3 DNA. The D gene is left open where the match is weak. The size entry is marked missing in some rows and otherwise reads once, few, many or a size class.

>.|TRBV29-1|TRBJ1-2|.
CSAGGARGYTF
TGCAGCGCGGGTGGGGCTCGGGGCTACACCTTC
>.|TRBV10-3|TRBJ1-1|TRBD1
CATEPGGGTEAFF
TGTGCCACCGAACCAGGGGGAGGTACTGAAGCTTTCTTT
>.|TRBV2|TRBJ1-1|TRBD1
CASSSTGGNTEAFF
TGTGCCAGCAGTAGTACAGGGGGGAACACTGAAGCTTTCTTT
>few|TRBV18|TRBJ2-5|TRBD1
CASSRQQGARETQYF
TGTGCCAGCTCCCGGCAACAGGGGGCGCGGGAGACCCAGTACTTC
>.|TRBV5-4|TRBJ1-5|.
CASSYGGGNQPQHF
TGTGCCAGCAGCTACGGGGGGGGGAACCAGCCCCAGCATTTT
>once|TRBV28|TRBJ2-7|TRBD2
CASSTGSREGEQYF
TGTGCCAGCAGTACGGGCAGCCGGGAGGGGGAGCAGTACTTC
>.|TRBV15|TRBJ1-1|.
CATRDIGATEAFF
TGTGCCACTCGAGATATAGGGGCCACTGAAGCTTTCTTT
>.|TRBV6-1|TRBJ1-2|TRBD1
CASSEPGRTGNGYTF
TGTGCCAGCAGTGAACCGGGACGGACAGGCAATGGCTACACCTTC
>.|TRBV7-9|TRBJ1-1|TRBD1
CASSITGGTEAFF
TGTGCCAGCAGCATTACAGGGGGCACTGAAGCTTTCTTT
>.|TRBV9|TRBJ2-2|.
CASSRTGAGELFF
TGTGCCAGCAGCCGCACCGGGGCCGGGGAGCTGTTTTTT
>.|TRBV2|TRBJ1-2|.
CASDRIRTELNYGYTF
TGTGCCAGCGACAGGATTAGGACAGAGCTTAACTATGGCTACACCTTC
>.|TRBV4-1|TRBJ2-1|TRBD1
CASSNRQGALSYNEQFF
TGCGCCAGCAGCAATCGCCAGGGGGCTTTGTCCTACAATGAGCAGTTCTTC
>.|TRBV7-2|TRBJ1-1|.
CASSFRQVLNTEAFF
TGTGCCAGCAGCTTTAGGCAGGTATTGAACACTGAAGCTTTCTTT
>.|TRBV6-1|TRBJ1-1|.
CASSEGDSRTEAFF
TGTGCCAGCAGTGAAGGCGATTCGAGGACTGAAGCTTTCTTT
>once|TRBV10-3|TRBJ1-1|TRBD1
CAISGRTGNTEAFF
TGTGCCATCAGTGGGCGGACAGGGAACACTGAAGCTTTCTTT
>.|TRBV27|TRBJ1-5|.
CASSTLGGSNQPQHF
TGTGCCAGCAGTACACTCGGGGGGAGCAATCAGCCCCAGCATTTT
>once|TRBV5-1|TRBJ2-2|TRBD2
CASSWGGTSSAGELFF
TGCGCCAGCAGCTGGGGAGGGACTAGCAGCGCCGGGGAGCTGTTTTTT
>.|TRBV5-1|TRBJ2-2|TRBD1
CASSLQGSTGELFF
TGCGCCAGCAGCTTACAGGGGAGTACCGGGGAGCTGTTTTTT
>.|TRBV5-4|TRBJ1-2|.
CASSLRTSGGYTF
TGTGCCAGCAGCTTAAGGACGTCAGGGGGCTACACCTTC
>.|TRBV20-1|TRBJ1-1|.
CSARPYTEAFF
TGCAGTGCTAGACCGTACACTGAAGCTTTCTTT
>.|TRBV12-5|TRBJ2-7|.
CASALGTKFAYEQYF
TGTGCTAGTGCCCTCGGGACAAAGTTTGCCTACGAGCAGTACTTC
>.|TRBV7-8|TRBJ2-7|TRBD1
CASSPGAGTGDLYEQYF
TGTGCCAGCAGCCCGGGGGCCGGGACAGGGGATCTCTACGAGCAGTACTTC
>.|TRBV7-9|TRBJ2-1|TRBD1
CASSPRRQGSQEQFF
TGTGCCAGCAGCCCCAGACGACAGGGTAGTCAAGAGCAGTTCTTC
>.|TRBV5-1|TRBJ1-2|TRBD1
CASSLEAGGPGGYTF
TGCGCCAGCAGCTTGGAGGCAGGGGGGCCCGGCGGCTACACCTTC
>.|TRBV5-1|TRBJ1-1|TRBD1
CASTSGTGAEAFF
TGCGCCAGCACATCCGGGACAGGGGCTGAAGCTTTCTTT
>.|TRBV24-1|TRBJ1-2|TRBD1
CATSDSPRTGVYGYTF
TGTGCCACCAGTGATTCCCCAAGGACAGGGGTATATGGCTACACCTTC
>.|TRBV27|TRBJ2-1|.
CATSGYNEQFF
TGTGCCACGTCAGGTTACAATGAGCAGTTCTTC